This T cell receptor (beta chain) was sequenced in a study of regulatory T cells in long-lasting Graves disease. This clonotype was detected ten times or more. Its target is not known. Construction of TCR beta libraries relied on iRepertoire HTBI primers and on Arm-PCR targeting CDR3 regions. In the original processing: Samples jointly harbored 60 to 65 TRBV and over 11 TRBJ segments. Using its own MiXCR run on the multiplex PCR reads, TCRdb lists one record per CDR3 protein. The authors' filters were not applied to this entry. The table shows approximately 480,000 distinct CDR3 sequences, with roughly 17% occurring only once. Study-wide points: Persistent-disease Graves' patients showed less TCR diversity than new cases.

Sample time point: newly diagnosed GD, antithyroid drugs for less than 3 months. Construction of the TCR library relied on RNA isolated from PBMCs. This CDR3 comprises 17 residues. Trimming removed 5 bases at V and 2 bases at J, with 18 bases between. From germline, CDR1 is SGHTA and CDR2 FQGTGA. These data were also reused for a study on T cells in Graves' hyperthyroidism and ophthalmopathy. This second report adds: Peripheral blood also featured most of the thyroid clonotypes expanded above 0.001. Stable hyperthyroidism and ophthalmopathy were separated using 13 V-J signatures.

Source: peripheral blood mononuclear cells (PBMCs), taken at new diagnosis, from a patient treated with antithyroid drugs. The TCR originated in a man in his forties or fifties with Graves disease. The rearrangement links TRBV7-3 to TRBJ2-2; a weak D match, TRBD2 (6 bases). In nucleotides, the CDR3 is TGTGCCAGCAGCGCCTCGGTGAGCGGGCCCAACACCGGGGAGCTGTTTTTT. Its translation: CASSASVSGPNTGELFF.